The entry below describes one T cell receptor (beta chain). Its matching antigen is unknown. The data are from a study of cytomegalovirus exposure and HLA in healthy donors. Study results and limitations: What TCR beta sequences reportedly achieved was accurate prediction of HLA-A and HLA-B alleles in most subjects. Later on, a genetic analysis was performed. It linked a missense variant in DCLRE1C with V- and J-gene trimming of TCR beta.

Use of 60 Vbeta and 13 Jbeta primers characterized the PCR. TCRdb's table, derived via immunoSEQ multiplex PCR, lists solely in-frame clones and lacks some. The table has approximately 160,000 clones, roughly 85% seen once. The sequenced material came from PBMCs. The receptor was isolated from a man aged 18 to 29 in good health and CMV-seropositive.

CDR3 region: CASSPGTGLLSNQPQHF. As DNA, the CDR3 is TGTGCCAGCAGTCCCGGGACAGGGTTATTGAGCAATCAGCCCCAGCATTTT. This rearrangement joins TRBV28 to TRBJ1-5, with TRBD1 matching over 9 bases. CDR3 size: 17 residues. Germline assignment: CDR1 MDHEN and CDR2 SYDVKM. Trimming at V came to 5 bases and at J to 1 base, leaving 9 bases not matched to a gene.